This T cell receptor beta chain was identified during a study of cytomegalovirus exposure and HLA in healthy donors. Overall study results and limits: Relative to the roughly 640-donor mean, N-insertions were reportedly fewer in an Asian-associated ancestry cluster in a later analysis. Most TCR sequences were seen very rarely across donors, but some public TCRs occurred in many.

With 60 Vbeta and 13 Jbeta primers, the PCR was carried out. Profiled with immunoSEQ multiplex PCR; TCRdb holds only in-frame clones, not every one. Among 100,000 or so clones listed, 60% to 75% were seen once. Comments on this clone: As yet, its antigen is unknown.

The receptor comes from a woman aged 40 to 50 in good health and CMV-seronegative. Sequencing used PBMCs.

The chain's CDR3 is CSVEESGYTF. The CDR3 coding sequence is TGCAGCGTTGAGGAGAGCGGCTACACCTTC. The genes are TRBV29-1 and TRBJ1-2; D gene ambiguous. The CDR3 runs to 10 residues. Deletions cut 3 bases from V and 8 bases from J, with 7 bases between. The germline V gene encodes CDR1 SQVTM and CDR2 ANQGSEA. Full variable domain (missing parts from reference TRBV29-1 and TRBJ1-2): SAVISQKPSRDICQRGTSLTIQCQVDSQVTMMFWYRQQPGQSLTLIATANQGSEATYESGFVIDKFPISRPNLTFSTLTVSNMSPEDSSIYLCSVEESGYTFGSGTRLTVV.